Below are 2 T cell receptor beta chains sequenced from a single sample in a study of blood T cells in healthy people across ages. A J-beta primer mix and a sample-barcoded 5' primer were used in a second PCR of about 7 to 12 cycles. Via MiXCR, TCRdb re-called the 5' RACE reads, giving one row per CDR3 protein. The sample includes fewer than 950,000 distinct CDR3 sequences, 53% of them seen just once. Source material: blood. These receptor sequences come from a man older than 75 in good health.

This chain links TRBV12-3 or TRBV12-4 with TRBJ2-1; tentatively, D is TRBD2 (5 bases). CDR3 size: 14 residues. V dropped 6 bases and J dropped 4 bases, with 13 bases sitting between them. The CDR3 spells CASRGQRSYNEQFF. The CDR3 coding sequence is TGTGCCAGCAGGGGCCAGCGGTCGTACAATGAGCAGTTCTTC.

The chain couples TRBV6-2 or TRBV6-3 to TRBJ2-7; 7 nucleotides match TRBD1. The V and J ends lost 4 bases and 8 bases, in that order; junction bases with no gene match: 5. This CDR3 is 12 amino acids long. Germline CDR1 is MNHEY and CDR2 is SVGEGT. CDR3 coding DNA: TGTGCCAGCAGTTCTCACAGGGGTCAGCAGTACTTC. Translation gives CASSSHRGQQYF.